A single T cell receptor beta chain is shown here with its context. From germline, CDR1 is MGHRA and CDR2 YSYEKL. V was trimmed by 4 bases and J by 6 bases, leaving 15 bases between them. The CDR3 extends over 14 amino acids. These data belong to a study of blood T cell repertoires in COVID-19. How the authors handled the data: Cell counts per sample came from amplifying reference gene primers. Produced via immunoSEQ multiplex PCR; TCRdb's table is partial and in-frame only. Clone size and the V and J calls come from that table; the DNA yielded D and trimming. The table records 250,000 to 400,000 clones, 85% to 90% of them present only once.

The TCR was taken from a woman aged 30 to 39 with COVID-19, enrolled during active disease. V is TRBV4-1 and J is TRBJ1-1; tentatively, D is TRBD1 (6 bases). What was sequenced was peripheral blood. The CDR3 sequence is CASSPSWGQAEAFF. DNA of the CDR3: TGCGCCAGCAGCCCGTCGTGGGGGCAGGCTGAAGCTTTCTTT.